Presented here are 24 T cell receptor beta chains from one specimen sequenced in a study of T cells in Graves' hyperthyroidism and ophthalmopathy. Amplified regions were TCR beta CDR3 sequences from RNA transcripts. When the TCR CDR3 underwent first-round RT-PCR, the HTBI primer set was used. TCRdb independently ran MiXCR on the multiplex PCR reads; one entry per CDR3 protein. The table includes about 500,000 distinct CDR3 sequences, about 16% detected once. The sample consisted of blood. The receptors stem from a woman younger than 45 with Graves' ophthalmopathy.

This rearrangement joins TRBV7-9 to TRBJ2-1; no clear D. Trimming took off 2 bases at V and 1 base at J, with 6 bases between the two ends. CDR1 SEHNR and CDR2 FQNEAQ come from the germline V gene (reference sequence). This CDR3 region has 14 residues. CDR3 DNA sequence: TGTGCCAGCAGCTTAATCGGTTCCTACAATGAGCAGTTCTTC. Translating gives CASSLIGSYNEQFF.

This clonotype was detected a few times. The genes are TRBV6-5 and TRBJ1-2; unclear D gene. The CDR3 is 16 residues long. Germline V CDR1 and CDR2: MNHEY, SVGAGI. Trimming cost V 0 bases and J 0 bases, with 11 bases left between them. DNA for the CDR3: TGTGCCAGCAGTTACTCGAGAGGCTCGGCTAACTATGGCTACACCTTC. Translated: CASSYSRGSANYGYTF.

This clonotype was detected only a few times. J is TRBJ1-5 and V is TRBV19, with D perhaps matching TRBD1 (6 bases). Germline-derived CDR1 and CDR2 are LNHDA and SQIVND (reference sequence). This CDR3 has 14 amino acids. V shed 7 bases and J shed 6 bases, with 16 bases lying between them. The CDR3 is CASTPTGAGQPQHF. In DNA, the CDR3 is TGTGCCAGTACCCCGACGGGGGCGGGTCAGCCCCAGCATTTT.

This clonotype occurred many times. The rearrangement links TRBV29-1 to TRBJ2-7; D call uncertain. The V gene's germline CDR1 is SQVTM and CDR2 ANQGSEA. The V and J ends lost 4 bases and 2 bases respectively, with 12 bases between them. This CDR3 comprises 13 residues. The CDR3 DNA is TGCAGCGTTGTGGTTCCCGGAACCTACGAGCAGTACTTC. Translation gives CSVVVPGTYEQYF.

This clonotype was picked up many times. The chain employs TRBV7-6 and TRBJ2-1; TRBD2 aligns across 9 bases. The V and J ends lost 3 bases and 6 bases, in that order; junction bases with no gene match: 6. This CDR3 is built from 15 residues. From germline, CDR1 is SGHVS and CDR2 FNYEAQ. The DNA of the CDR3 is TGTGCCAGCAGCTTCCAGGGACTAGCCAGCAATGAGCAGTTCTTC. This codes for CASSFQGLASNEQFF.

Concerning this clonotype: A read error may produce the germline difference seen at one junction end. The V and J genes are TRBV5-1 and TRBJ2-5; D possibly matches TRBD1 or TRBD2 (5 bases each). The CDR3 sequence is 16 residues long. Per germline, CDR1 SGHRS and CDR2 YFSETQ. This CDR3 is CASSFRSPGPQEAQYF. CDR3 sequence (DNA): TGCGCCAGCAGCTTCCGATCCCCGGGGCCCCAAGAGGCCCAGTACTTC.

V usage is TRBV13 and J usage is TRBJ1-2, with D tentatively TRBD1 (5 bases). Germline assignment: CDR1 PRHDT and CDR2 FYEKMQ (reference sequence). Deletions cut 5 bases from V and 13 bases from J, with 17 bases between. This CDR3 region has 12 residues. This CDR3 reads CASSPRSGPGTF. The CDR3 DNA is TGTGCCAGCAGCCCCCGTTCAGGGCCTGGCACCTTC.

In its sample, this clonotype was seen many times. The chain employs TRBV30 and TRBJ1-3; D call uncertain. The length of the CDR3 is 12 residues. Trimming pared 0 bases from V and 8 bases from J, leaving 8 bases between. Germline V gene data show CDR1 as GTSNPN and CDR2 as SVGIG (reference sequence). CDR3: CAWSVLGDTIYF. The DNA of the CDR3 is TGTGCCTGGAGTGTACTAGGAGACACCATATATTTT.

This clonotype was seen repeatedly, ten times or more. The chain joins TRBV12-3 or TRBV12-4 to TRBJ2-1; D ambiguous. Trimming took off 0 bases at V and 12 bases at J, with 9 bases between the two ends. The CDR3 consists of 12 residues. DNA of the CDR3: TGTGCCAGCAGTTTAGCGGTTTATGGGCAGTTCTTC. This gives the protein CASSLAVYGQFF.

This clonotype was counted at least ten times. The CDR3 region has the DNA TGTGCCAGCAGCTTACCCCGAGCAGATACGCAGTATTTT. Protein product: CASSLPRADTQYF. The chain is built from TRBV11-2 and TRBJ2-3; D unresolved. Germline V gene sequence: CDR1 SGHAT, CDR2 FQNNGV. Between the trimmed V and J ends, which lost 2 bases and 4 bases, there was a span of 7 bases. The CDR3 consists of 13 residues.

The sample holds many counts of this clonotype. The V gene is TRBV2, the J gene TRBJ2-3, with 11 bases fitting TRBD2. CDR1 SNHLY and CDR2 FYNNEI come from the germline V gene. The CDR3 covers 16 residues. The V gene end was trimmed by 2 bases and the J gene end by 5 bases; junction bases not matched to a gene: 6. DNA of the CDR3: TGTGCCAGCAGTGAACGAGGGACTAGCGGCCAAGATACGCAGTATTTT. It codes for CASSERGTSGQDTQYF.

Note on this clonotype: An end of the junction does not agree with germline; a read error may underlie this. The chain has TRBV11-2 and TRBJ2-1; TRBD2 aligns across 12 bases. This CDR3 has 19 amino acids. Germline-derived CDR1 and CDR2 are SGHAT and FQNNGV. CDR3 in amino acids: CASSLEASGRALSYNEQFF. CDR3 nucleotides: TGTGCCAGCAGCCTAGAGGCTAGCGGGAGGGCCCTATCCTACAATGAGCAGTTCTTC.

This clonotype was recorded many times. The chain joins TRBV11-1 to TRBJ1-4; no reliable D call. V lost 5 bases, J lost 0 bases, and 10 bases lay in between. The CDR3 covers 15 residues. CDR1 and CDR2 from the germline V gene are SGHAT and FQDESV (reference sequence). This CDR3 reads CASSRRIATNEKLFF. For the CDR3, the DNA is TGTGCCAGCAGCCGACGGATTGCAACTAATGAAAAACTGTTTTTT.

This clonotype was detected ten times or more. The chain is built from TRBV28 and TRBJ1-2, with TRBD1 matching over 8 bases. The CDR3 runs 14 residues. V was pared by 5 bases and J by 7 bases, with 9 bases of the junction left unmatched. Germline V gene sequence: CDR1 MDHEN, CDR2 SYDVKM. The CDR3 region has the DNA TGTGCCAGCAGTCCTCCAGGGGGCCTAGGTGGCTACACCTTC. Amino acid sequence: CASSPPGGLGGYTF.

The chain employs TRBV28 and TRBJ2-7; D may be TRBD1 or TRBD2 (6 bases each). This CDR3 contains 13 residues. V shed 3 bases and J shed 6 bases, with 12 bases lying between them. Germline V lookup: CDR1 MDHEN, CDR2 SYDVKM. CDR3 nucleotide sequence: TGTGCCAGCAGTTTGGAGGGGGTATCCGAGCAGTACTTC. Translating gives CASSLEGVSEQYF.

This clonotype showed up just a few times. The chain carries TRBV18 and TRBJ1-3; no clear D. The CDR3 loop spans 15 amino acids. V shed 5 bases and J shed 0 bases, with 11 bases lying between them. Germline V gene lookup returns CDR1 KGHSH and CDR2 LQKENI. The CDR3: CASSGLPASGNTIYF. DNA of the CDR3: TGTGCCAGCTCAGGACTTCCAGCCTCTGGAAACACCATATATTTT. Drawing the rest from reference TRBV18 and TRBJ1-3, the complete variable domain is NAGVMQNPRHLVRRRGQEARLRCSPMKGHSHVYWYRQLPEEGLKFMVYLQKENIIDESGMPKERFSAEFPKEGPSILRIQQVVRGDSAAYFCASSGLPASGNTIYFGEGSWLTVV.

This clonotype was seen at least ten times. The CDR3 nucleotides read TGTGCCAGCGGCTGGGACAACGGGAACACTGAAGCTTTCTTT. Residues: CASGWDNGNTEAFF. J is TRBJ1-1 and V is TRBV6-1; D perhaps matches TRBD1 (6 bases). CDR1 is MNHNS, CDR2 SASEGT, per germline. CDR3 size: 14 residues. Trimming shortened V by 8 bases and J by 1 base, and 14 bases separated the two germline ends.

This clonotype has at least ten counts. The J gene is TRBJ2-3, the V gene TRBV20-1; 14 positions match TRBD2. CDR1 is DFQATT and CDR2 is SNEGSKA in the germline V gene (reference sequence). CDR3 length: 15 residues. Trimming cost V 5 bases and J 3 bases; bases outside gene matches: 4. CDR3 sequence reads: CSASGLAGGTDTQYF. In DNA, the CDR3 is TGCAGTGCTTCCGGACTAGCGGGAGGTACAGATACGCAGTATTTT.

The CDR3 DNA follows: TGTGCCAGCAGCTTGGAACTAGCGGGAGGCGCCGGGGAGCTGTTTTTT. Translated, it gives CASSLELAGGAGELFF. The chain carries TRBV5-6 and TRBJ2-2; 12 bases agree with TRBD2. Unmatched junction bases numbered 3, after V lost 0 bases and J lost 6 bases. Germline assignment: CDR1 SGHDT and CDR2 YYEEEE. There are 16 residues in the CDR3.

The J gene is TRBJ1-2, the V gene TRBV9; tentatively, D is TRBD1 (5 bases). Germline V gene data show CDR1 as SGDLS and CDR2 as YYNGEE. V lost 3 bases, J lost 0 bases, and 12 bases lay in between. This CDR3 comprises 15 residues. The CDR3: CASSGNRPSNYGYTF. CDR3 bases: TGTGCCAGCAGCGGTAACAGGCCTTCTAACTATGGCTACACCTTC.

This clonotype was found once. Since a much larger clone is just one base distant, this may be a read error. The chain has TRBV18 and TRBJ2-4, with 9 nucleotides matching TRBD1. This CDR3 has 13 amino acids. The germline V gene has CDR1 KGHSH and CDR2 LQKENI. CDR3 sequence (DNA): TGTGCCAGCTCACCACCCACAGGGGGCATTCAGTGCTTC. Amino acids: CASSPPTGGIQCF.

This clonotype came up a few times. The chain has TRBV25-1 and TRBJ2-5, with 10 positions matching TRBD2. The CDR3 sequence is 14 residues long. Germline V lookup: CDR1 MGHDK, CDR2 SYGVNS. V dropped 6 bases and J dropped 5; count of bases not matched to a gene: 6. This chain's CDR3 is CASRASGSRETQYF. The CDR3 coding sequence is TGTGCCAGCAGGGCTAGCGGGAGTCGGGAGACCCAGTACTTC.

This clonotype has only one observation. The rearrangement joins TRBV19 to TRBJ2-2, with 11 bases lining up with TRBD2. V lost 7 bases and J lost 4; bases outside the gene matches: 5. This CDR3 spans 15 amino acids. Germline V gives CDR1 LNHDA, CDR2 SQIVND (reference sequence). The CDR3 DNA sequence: TGTGCCAGTACAGTAGCGGGAGGGGTCACCGGGGAGCTGTTTTTT. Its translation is CASTVAGGVTGELFF.

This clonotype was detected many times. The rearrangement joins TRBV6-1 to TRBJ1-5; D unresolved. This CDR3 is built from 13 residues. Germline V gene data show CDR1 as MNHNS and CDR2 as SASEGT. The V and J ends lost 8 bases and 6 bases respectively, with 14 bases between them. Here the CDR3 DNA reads TGTGCCAGCGCTCAAACTCGGGGTCAGCCCCAGCATTTT. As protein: CASAQTRGQPQHF.